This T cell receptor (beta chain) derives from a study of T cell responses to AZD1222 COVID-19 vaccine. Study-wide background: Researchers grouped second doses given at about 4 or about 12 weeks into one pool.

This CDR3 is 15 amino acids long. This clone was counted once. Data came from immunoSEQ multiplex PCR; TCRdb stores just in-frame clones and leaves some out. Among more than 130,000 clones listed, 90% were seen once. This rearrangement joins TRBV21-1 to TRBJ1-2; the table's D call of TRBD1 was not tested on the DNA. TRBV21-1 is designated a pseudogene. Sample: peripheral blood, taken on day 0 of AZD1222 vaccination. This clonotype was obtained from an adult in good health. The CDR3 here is CASSKAREGGYGYTF. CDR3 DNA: TGTGCCAGCAGCAAAGCTCGGGAAGGGGGCTATGGCTACACCTTC.